Listed below are T cell receptor beta chains from one sample, sequenced in a study of T cell responses to AZD1222 COVID-19 vaccine. The protocol was immunoSEQ multiplex PCR, while the TCRdb copy is restricted to in-frame clones and leaves out a portion. The sample holds more than 85,000 clones, 88% seen once. The sample consisted of peripheral blood, taken on day 0 of AZD1222 vaccination. These receptors came from an adult in good health. The CDR3 runs from the conserved cysteine through the conserved F or W. The D gene is left open where the match is weak. The size of a clone is reported for some rows only, either as once, few or many, or as a class for expanded clones.

d_gene | abundance | j_gene | v_gene | CDR3nt | CDR3aa
- | - | TRBJ2-1 | TRBV9 | TGTGCCAGCAGCGCGGGGACAATCGCGGGGAATGAGCAGTTCTTC | CASSAGTIAGNEQFF
TRBD2 | - | TRBJ2-1 | TRBV7-3 | TGTGCCAGCAGCACCCAGACTAGCGGGAGTAATGAGCAGTTCTTC | CASSTQTSGSNEQFF
- | - | TRBJ1-1 | TRBV19 | TGTGCCAGTACAGGGCAGGCTGAAGCTTTCTTT | CASTGQAEAFF
- | - | TRBJ2-2 | TRBV6-2/TRBV6-3 | TGTGCCAGCAGTTACCGAGGGCGGGGGCTCAACACCGGGGAGCTGTTTTTT | CASSYRGRGLNTGELFF
- | - | TRBJ2-7 | TRBV7-8 | TGTGCCAGCAGCCCCCTAGCGTACCCCTACGAGCAGTACTTC | CASSPLAYPYEQYF
TRBD1 | - | TRBJ1-2 | TRBV18 | TGTGCCAGCTCACCGTTTCGTGGACAGGGTTCTAACTATGGCTACACCTTC | CASSPFRGQGSNYGYTF
- | - | TRBJ1-1 | TRBV28 | TGTGCCAGCGTGACAGGCCTGAACACTGAAGCTTTCTTT | CASVTGLNTEAFF
TRBD2 | - | TRBJ2-3 | TRBV19 | TGTGCCAGTAGTATAGGAGGCGGGAGAGTAGGGACAGATACGCAGTATTTT | CASSIGGGRVGTDTQYF
- | - | TRBJ2-5 | TRBV18 | TGTGCCAGCTCACCATCCGAACAGGAGACCCAGTACTTC | CASSPSEQETQYF
TRBD1 | - | TRBJ1-2 | TRBV3-1/TRBV3-2 | TGTGCCAGCAGCCAGGGACAGGGGACCATCTATGGCTACACCTTC | CASSQGQGTIYGYTF
TRBD1 | - | TRBJ2-1 | TRBV6-5 | TGTGCCAAACCGGGACAGGGCGGCAATGAGCAGTTCTTC | CAKPGQGGNEQFF
- | - | TRBJ2-5 | TRBV6-5 | TGTGCCAGCAGTTACAAGACCCAGTACTTC | CASSYKTQYF
TRBD1 | - | TRBJ1-1 | TRBV7-8 | TGTGCCAGCAGCAGACAGGGAATTGGGAACGGGAACACTGAAGCTTTCTTT | CASSRQGIGNGNTEAFF
- | - | TRBJ1-3 | TRBV28 | TGTGCCAGCAATGGACCCCCCGAGGTATACACCATATATTTT | CASNGPPEVYTIYF
- | - | TRBJ2-7 | TRBV14 | TGTGCCAGCAGCCAAGGCAGTGAGCAGTACTTC | CASSQGSEQYF
- | - | TRBJ1-1 | TRBV28 | TGTGCCAGCAGACCGGGACAGAACACTGAAGCTTTCTTT | CASRPGQNTEAFF
- | - | TRBJ1-6 | TRBV28 | TGTGCCAGCTGCATGCCGGGAGGGGGAAATTCACCCCTCCACTTT | CASCMPGGGNSPLHF
TRBD2 | - | TRBJ2-6 | TRBV7-9 | TGTGCCAGCGGGAGGGTCTCTGGGGCCAACGTCCTGACTTTC | CASGRVSGANVLTF
- | - | TRBJ2-5 | TRBV6-5 | TGTGCCAGCGGGCTAGCGCAAGAGACCCAGTACTTC | CASGLAQETQYF
- | once | TRBJ1-2 | TRBV10-3 | TGTGCCATCAGTGAGTCGATGGGGGGCTACACCTTC | CAISESMGGYTF
- | - | TRBJ2-1 | TRBV9 | TGTGCCAGCAGCTCAAGTTTCTCCTACAATGAGCAGTTCTTC | CASSSSFSYNEQFF
TRBD1 | few | TRBJ1-2 | TRBV28 | TGTGCCAGCAGTTTCGTTCAGGGGGCAAAGGGTGGCTACACCTTC | CASSFVQGAKGGYTF
- | - | TRBJ1-6 | TRBV19 | TGTGCCAGTAGTATACCCGCTATGAGCTCCTATAATTCACCCCTCCACTTT | CASSIPAMSSYNSPLHF